One and the same sample provided the 17 T cell receptor beta chains below, sequenced in a study of Graves' ophthalmopathy and Graves' hyperthyroidism. Amplified material comprised TCR beta CDR3 regions derived from RNA transcripts. The library came from an HTBI-primed first-round RT-PCR and a second-round multiplex PCR. MiXCR, run by TCRdb on the multiplex PCR reads, gives a single entry per CDR3 protein. Of a few hundred thousand distinct CDR3 sequences listed, about two fifths are singletons. Sequencing was carried out using peripheral blood or thyroid tissue (not recorded which). Every receptor here comes from an adult man with Graves' hyperthyroidism.

Remarks on this clonotype: A junction boundary mismatches the germline segment, possibly from a read error. The chain couples TRBV2 to TRBJ1-6, with 9 positions matching TRBD1. This CDR3 is built from 14 residues. Germline assignment: CDR1 SNHLY and CDR2 FYNNEI. This CDR3 is CASKGDRDNSLLHF. The CDR3 coding sequence is TGTGCCAGCAAAGGGGACAGGGACAATTCACTCCTCCACTTT.

This clonotype was picked up a small number of times. With a much larger clone just one base away, this may be a read error. This chain links TRBV9 with TRBJ2-2; tentatively, D is TRBD1 (5 bases). V was clipped by 7 bases and J by 3 bases, with 16 bases between them. Per the germline V gene, CDR1 is SGDLS and CDR2 is YYNGEE. The length of the CDR3 is 15 residues. Here the CDR3 DNA reads TGTGCCAGCGGCCTACTGCAGGGTGACACCGGGGAGCTGTTTTTT. Its protein product is CASGLLQGDTGELFF.

J is TRBJ2-5 and V is TRBV7-9; 8 positions match TRBD1. Trimming cost V 5 bases and J 3 bases; bases outside gene matches: 11. CDR1 is SEHNR, CDR2 FQNEAQ, per germline (reference sequence). CDR3 size: 16 residues. Here the CDR3 reads CASSRPTGAVEETQYF. The CDR3 bases are TGTGCCAGCAGCCGGCCGACAGGGGCGGTAGAAGAGACCCAGTACTTC.

This chain joins TRBV2 and TRBJ1-2, with 11 bases lining up with TRBD1. With 6 bases clipped from V and 6 bases from J, the junction kept 6 bases outside the gene matches. The CDR3 length is 14 residues. Germline CDR1 is SNHLY and CDR2 is FYNNEI. CDR3 residues: CASRVGGQGDGYTF. The CDR3 DNA reads as TGTGCCAGCAGAGTGGGGGGACAGGGGGATGGCTACACCTTC. The full variable domain, its missing parts supplied by reference TRBV2 and TRBJ1-2, is EPEVTQTPSHQVTQMGQEVILRCVPISNHLYFYWYRQILGQKVEFLVSFYNNEISEKSEIFDDQFSVERPDGSNFTLKIRSTKLEDSAMYFCASRVGGQGDGYTFGSGTRLTVV.

This clonotype was counted at least ten times. The genes are TRBV6-1 and TRBJ1-5, with 8 bases identical to TRBD1. This CDR3 is built from 15 residues. Germline V gene sequence: CDR1 MNHNS, CDR2 SASEGT. Trimming removed 7 bases from V and 2 bases from J; junction bases left unmatched: 7. Here the CDR3 reads CASNPDREGNQPQHF. DNA for the CDR3: TGTGCCAGCAACCCGGACAGGGAGGGCAATCAGCCCCAGCATTTT.

V is TRBV7-6 and J is TRBJ1-3; D not certain. The CDR3 contains 15 residues. From germline, CDR1 is SGHVS and CDR2 FNYEAQ. Trimming removed 3 bases from V and 5 bases from J, with 14 bases in between. The CDR3 DNA follows: TGTGCCAGCAGCTTGGCCTGGTCGGGGAGAAACACCATATATTTT. This translates into CASSLAWSGRNTIYF.

About this clonotype itself: A read error is possible here, since a much larger clone lies one base away. The V gene is TRBV19, the J gene TRBJ1-2; 10 nucleotides agree with TRBD1. Germline loops: CDR1 LNHDA, CDR2 SQIVND (reference sequence). With 5 bases clipped from V and 4 bases from J, the junction kept 10 bases outside the gene matches. This CDR3 is built from 16 residues. CDR3 sequence: CASSSTGGSSSYGYTF. CDR3 DNA sequence: TGTGCCAGTAGTTCGACAGGGGGCTCTTCAAGCTATGGCTACACCTTC.

This clonotype was counted many times. This chain joins TRBV15 and TRBJ1-6; weak D call: TRBD1 (5 bases). The ends were cut back, 1 base at V and 10 bases at J, with 14 bases in the middle. CDR3 length: 15 residues. The germline V gene encodes CDR1 LNHNV and CDR2 YYDKDF (reference sequence). The CDR3 sequence: CATSRGDGRGSPLHF. DNA of the CDR3: TGTGCCACCAGCAGAGGGGACGGCCGTGGCTCACCCCTCCACTTT.

This clonotype has a count of ten or more. The chain recombines TRBV5-1 with TRBJ1-4; perhaps TRBD1 as D (5 bases). The CDR3 consists of 16 residues. Trimming pared 2 bases from V and 2 bases from J, leaving 13 bases between. The V gene's germline CDR1 is SGHRS and CDR2 YFSETQ. In nucleotides, the CDR3 is TGCGCCAGCAGCTTATCGGGGCGACAGACTAATGAAAAACTGTTTTTT. Translated, it gives CASSLSGRQTNEKLFF.

Worth noting for this clonotype: It may be a read error: a sequence one base away is much more abundant. The CDR3, as DNA: TGTGCCAGCGGCTTTGCCATGAACACTGAAGCTTTCTTT. Translated: CASGFAMNTEAFF. The chain links TRBV13 to TRBJ1-1, with unresolved D. This CDR3 region has 13 residues. The V gene's germline CDR1 is PRHDT and CDR2 FYEKMQ (reference sequence).

The V and J genes are TRBV5-6 and TRBJ1-3, with D uncertain. In germline, CDR1 is SGHDT, CDR2 YYEEEE. The germline V and J ends were trimmed by 0 bases and 3 bases, with 19 bases remaining between them. The CDR3 is made up of 18 amino acids. CDR3 protein: CASSLAPTAAGFGNTIYF. For the CDR3, the DNA is TGTGCCAGCAGCTTGGCCCCAACTGCGGCAGGATTTGGAAACACCATATATTTT.

The J gene is TRBJ2-2, the V gene TRBV12-3 or TRBV12-4; 8 bases line up with TRBD1. After removal of 5 bases from V and 8 bases from J, the junction contained 7 bases not matched to a gene. The CDR3 runs 14 residues. The chain's CDR3 is CASSPATGAGELFF. For the CDR3, the DNA is TGTGCCAGCAGTCCGGCGACAGGGGCTGGGGAGCTGTTTTTT.

A word on this clonotype: Possible read error: a much larger clone is one base away. The chain is built from TRBV2 and TRBJ1-4; D may be TRBD1 (6 bases). Deletions cut 6 bases from V and 7 bases from J, with 18 bases between. Per germline, CDR1 SNHLY and CDR2 FYNNEI. This CDR3 has 15 amino acids. Here the CDR3 DNA reads TGTGCCAGCAGGGGGATGACAGGCGTTAGTGAAAAACTGTTTTTT. Translated: CASRGMTGVSEKLFF. The full variable domain, rest sourced from reference TRBV2 and TRBJ1-4, is EPEVTQTPSHQVTQMGQEVILRCVPISNHLYFYWYRQILGQKVEFLVSFYNNEISEKSEIFDDQFSVERPDGSNFTLKIRSTKLEDSAMYFCASRGMTGVSEKLFFGSGTQLSVL.

This clonotype was observed many times. The chain uses TRBV7-9 and TRBJ1-6; TRBD1 agrees at 9 bases. V was pared by 5 bases and J by 9 bases, with 5 bases of the junction left unmatched. The germline CDR1 and CDR2 sequences are SEHNR and FQNEAQ (reference sequence). The CDR3 extends over 14 amino acids. DNA for the CDR3: TGTGCCAGCAGCACCGGGACAGGGCCTTCACCCCTCCACTTT. Translating gives CASSTGTGPSPLHF.

This clonotype turned up a few times. This clone may be a read error of a much larger clone one base away. The J gene is TRBJ1-4, the V gene TRBV12-3 or TRBV12-4; possibly TRBD1 for D (5 bases). This CDR3 is 15 amino acids long. The CDR3 nucleotides are TGTGCCAGCAGCTTAGAAGGGGTGGATAATGAAAAACTGCTTTTT. As protein: CASSLEGVDNEKLLF.

The V gene is TRBV10-1, the J gene TRBJ1-2; TRBD1 aligns across 9 bases. V was pared by 0 bases and J by 6 bases, with 8 bases of the junction left unmatched. The CDR3 length is 16 residues. The germline V gene has CDR1 WNHNN and CDR2 SYGVQD (reference sequence). The chain's CDR3 is CASSESRDRARNGYTF. The CDR3 nucleotides read TGCGCCAGCAGTGAGTCCCGGGACAGGGCTCGGAATGGCTACACCTTC.

V is TRBV7-2 and J is TRBJ1-4, with D perhaps TRBD1 (5 bases). The CDR3 length is 19 residues. Germline values: CDR1 SGHTA, CDR2 FQGNSA. Trimming took 2 bases from V and 0 from J, leaving 19 bases between them. CDR3 DNA sequence: TGTGCCAGCAGCTTACTCCCAACGACAGCCCTAGCAACTAATGAAAAACTGTTTTTT. It codes for CASSLLPTTALATNEKLFF.